This T cell receptor (beta chain) was identified during a study of shared T cell receptors in the human thymus. After removal of 8 bases from V and 0 bases from J, the junction contained 7 bases not matched to a gene. From germline, CDR1 is KGHSH and CDR2 LQKENI. The CDR3 runs to 16 residues. Using immunoSEQ multiplex PCR, the repertoire was profiled, and TCRdb retains in-frame clones only, with some absent. The sample includes approximately 400,000 clones, roughly 94% of them seen just once. This sequence originates from a human donor. The sequencing sample was made of thymocytes. The genes are TRBV18 and TRBJ2-1; 10 bases map to TRBD2. The CDR3 sequence: CASATGLASSYNEQFF. The CDR3 DNA is TGTGCCAGCGCCACGGGACTAGCGAGCTCCTACAATGAGCAGTTCTTC.